This T cell receptor beta chain was captured in a study of CD8+ T cells in alopecia areata. Study context: Treatment of the treated patients consisted of oral tofacitinib, 5 to 10 mg twice daily.

Germline values: CDR1 SQVTM, CDR2 ANQGSEA. This CDR3 has 13 residues. V lost 4 bases and J lost 1; bases outside the gene matches: 3. RNA extraction was followed by reverse transcription into cDNA, which acted as the sequencing template. TCRdb keeps only in-frame clones here, not all; method: immunoSEQ multiplex PCR. The profile shows 75,000 to 100,000 clones, 41% of them singletons. The chain combines TRBV29-1 with TRBJ2-5; the match to TRBD1 covers 7 bases. This TCR was sampled from a human donor with alopecia areata. The sample taken for sequencing was CD4+ T cells sorted from blood. For the CDR3, the DNA is TGCAGCGTTGGACAGGGTGGCCAAGAGACCCAGTACTTC. Encoded protein: CSVGQGGQETQYF.